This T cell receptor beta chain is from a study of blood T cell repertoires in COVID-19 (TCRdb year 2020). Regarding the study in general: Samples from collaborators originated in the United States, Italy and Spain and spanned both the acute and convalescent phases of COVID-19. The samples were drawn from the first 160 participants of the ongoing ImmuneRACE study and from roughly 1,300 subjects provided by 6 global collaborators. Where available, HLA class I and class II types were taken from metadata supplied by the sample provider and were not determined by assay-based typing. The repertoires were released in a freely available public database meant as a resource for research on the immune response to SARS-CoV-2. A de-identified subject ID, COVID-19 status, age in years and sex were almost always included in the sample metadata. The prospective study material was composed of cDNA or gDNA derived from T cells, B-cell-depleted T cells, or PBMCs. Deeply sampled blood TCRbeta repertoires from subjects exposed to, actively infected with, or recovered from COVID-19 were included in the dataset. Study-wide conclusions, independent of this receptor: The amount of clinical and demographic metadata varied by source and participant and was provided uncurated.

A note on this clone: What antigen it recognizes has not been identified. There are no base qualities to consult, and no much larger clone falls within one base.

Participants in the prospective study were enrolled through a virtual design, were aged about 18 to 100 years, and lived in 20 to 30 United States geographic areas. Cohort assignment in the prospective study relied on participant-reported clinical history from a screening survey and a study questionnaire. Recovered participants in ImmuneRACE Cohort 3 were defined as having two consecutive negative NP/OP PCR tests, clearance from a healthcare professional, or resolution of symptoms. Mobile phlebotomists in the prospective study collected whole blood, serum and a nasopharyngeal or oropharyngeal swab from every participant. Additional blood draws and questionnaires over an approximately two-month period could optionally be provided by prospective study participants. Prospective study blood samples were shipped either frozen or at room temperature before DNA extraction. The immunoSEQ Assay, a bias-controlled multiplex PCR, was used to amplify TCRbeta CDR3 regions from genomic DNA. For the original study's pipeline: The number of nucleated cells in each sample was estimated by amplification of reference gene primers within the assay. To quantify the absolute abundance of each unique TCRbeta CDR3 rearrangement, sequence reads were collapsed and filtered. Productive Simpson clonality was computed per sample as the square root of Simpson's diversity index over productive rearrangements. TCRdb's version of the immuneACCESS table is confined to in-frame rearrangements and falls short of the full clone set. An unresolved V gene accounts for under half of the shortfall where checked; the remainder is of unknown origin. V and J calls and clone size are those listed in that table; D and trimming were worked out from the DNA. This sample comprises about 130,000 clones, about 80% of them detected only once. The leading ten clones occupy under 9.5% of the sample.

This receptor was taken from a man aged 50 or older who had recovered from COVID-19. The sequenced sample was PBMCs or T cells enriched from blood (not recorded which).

The CDR3 here reads CASSLSGPSTGELFF. In nucleotides, the sequence is TGTGCCAGCAGCTTGAGTGGGCCGAGTACCGGGGAGCTGTTTTTT. The chain joins TRBV5-6 to TRBJ2-2, with the D gene call left open. V is clipped by 1 base and J by 5 bases, and the sequence between their germline boundaries is 12 bases long. CDR1 and CDR2, per the germline V gene, are SGHDT and YYEEEE. The CDR3 goes from the cysteine to the phenylalanine over 15 residues. Only CDR3 DNA remains: 45 bases, in frame from the first base.